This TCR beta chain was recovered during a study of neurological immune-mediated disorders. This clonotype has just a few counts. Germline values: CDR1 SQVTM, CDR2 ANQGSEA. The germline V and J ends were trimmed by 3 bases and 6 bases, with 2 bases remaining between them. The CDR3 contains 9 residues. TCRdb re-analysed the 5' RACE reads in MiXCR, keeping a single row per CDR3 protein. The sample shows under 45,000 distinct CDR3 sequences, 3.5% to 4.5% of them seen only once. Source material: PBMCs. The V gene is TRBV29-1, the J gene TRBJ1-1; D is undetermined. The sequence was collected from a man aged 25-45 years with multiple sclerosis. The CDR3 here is CSVDAEAFF. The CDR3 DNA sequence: TGCAGCGTTGACGCTGAAGCTTTCTTT.